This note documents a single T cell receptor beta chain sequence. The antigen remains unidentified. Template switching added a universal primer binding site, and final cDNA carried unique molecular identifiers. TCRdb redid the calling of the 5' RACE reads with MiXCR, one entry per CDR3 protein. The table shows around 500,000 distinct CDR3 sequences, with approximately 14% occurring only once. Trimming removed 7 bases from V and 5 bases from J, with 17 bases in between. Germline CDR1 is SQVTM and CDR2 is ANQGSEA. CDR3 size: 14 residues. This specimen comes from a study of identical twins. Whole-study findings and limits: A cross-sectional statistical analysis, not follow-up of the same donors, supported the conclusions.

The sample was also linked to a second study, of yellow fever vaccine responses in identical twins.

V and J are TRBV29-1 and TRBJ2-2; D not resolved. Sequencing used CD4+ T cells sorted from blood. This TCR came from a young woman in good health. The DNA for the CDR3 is TGCAGCGCCTTAGGAATTTCTCTGACCGGGGAGCTGTTTTTT. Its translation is CSALGISLTGELFF.